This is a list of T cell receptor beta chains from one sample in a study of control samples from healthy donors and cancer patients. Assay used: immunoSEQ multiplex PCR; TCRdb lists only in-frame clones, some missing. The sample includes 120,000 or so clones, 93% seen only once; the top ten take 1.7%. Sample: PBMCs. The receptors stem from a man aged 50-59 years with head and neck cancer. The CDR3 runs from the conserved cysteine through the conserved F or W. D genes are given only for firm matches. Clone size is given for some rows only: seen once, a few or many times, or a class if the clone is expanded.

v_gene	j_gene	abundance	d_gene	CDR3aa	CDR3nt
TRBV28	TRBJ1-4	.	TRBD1	CASGPGQGGEKLFF	TGTGCCAGCGGACCGGGACAGGGAGGTGAAAAACTGTTTTTT
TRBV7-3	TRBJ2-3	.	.	CASSWDPYLADTQYF	TGTGCCAGCAGCTGGGACCCCTACTTAGCAGATACGCAGTATTTT
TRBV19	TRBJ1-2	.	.	CASNRDIDGYTF	TGTGCCAGTAACAGGGACATCGATGGCTACACCTTC
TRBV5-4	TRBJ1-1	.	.	CASSYDMFANTEAFF	TGTGCCAGCAGCTACGACATGTTCGCGAACACTGAAGCTTTCTTT
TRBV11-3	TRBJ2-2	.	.	CASSLSGELFF	TGTGCCAGCAGCTTATCCGGGGAGCTGTTTTTT
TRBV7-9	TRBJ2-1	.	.	CASSLAGSGNGEQFF	TGTGCCAGCAGCTTAGCGGGATCCGGGAACGGTGAGCAGTTCTTC
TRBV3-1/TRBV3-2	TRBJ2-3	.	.	CASSRTRADTQYF	TGTGCCAGCAGCCGGACAAGGGCAGATACGCAGTATTTT
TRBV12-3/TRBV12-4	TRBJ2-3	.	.	CASSTRVMAQYF	TGTGCCAGCAGCACCCGAGTCATGGCGCAGTATTTT
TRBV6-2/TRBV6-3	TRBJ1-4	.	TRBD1	CASSSPDRADEKLFF	TGTGCCAGCAGTTCGCCTGACAGGGCGGATGAAAAACTGTTTTTT
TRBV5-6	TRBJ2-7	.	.	CASSFGGSSYEQYF	TGTGCCAGCAGCTTTGGGGGAAGTTCCTACGAGCAGTACTTC
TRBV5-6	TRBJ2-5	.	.	CASSLGTGSDQYF	TGTGCCAGCAGCTTGGGTACAGGGTCAGACCAGTACTTC
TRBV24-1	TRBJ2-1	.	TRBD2	CATSDSTPTSGPYNEQFF	TGTGCCACCAGTGATTCCACGCCTACTAGCGGGCCCTACAATGAGCAGTTCTTC
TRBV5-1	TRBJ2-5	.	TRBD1	CASSPVPGQGEYQETQYF	TGCGCCAGCAGCCCCGTCCCGGGACAGGGGGAGTACCAAGAGACCCAGTACTTC
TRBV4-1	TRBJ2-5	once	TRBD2	CASSLLAGSTETQYF	TGCGCCAGCAGCCTCCTAGCGGGGAGTACGGAGACCCAGTACTTC
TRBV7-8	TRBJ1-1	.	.	CASSLRPRGYTEAFF	TGTGCCAGCAGCTTACGTCCCCGGGGCTACACTGAAGCTTTCTTT
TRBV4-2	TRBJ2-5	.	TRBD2	CASSQEGGGGQETQYF	TGTGCCAGCAGCCAAGAAGGCGGGGGGGGGCAAGAGACCCAGTACTTC
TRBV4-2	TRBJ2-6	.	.	CASSQVSGGAPGANVLTF	TGTGCCAGCAGCCAAGTCTCTGGGGGCGCCCCTGGGGCCAACGTCCTGACTTTC
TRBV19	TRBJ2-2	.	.	CASTPRGGTNTGELFF	TGTGCCAGTACCCCGAGGGGGGGGACGAACACCGGGGAGCTGTTTTTT
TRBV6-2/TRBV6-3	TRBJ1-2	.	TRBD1	CASTPRQGARGYTF	TGTGCCAGCACCCCTCGACAGGGGGCCCGTGGCTACACCTTC
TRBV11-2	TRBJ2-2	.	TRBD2	CASSWTSGTGELFF	TGTGCCAGCAGCTGGACTAGCGGCACCGGGGAGCTGTTTTTT
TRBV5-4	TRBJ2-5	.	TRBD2	CASSYGGGGPQETQYF	TGTGCCAGCAGCTATGGTGGGGGGGGTCCCCAAGAGACCCAGTACTTC
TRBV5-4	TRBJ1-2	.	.	CASSSGRLDPYYGYTF	TGTGCCAGCAGCTCCGGACGCCTCGACCCCTACTATGGCTACACCTTC